A selection of T cell receptor beta chains follows, all from one sample in a study of identical twins. TCRdb re-analysed the 5' RACE reads in MiXCR, keeping a single row per CDR3 protein. The profile shows 450,000 to 650,000 distinct CDR3 sequences, 15% of them singletons. These data also formed part of another study, on yellow fever vaccine responses in identical twins.

Sequencing was performed on CD4+ T cells sorted from blood. These receptors were taken from a woman between 18 and 30 years old in good health. CDR3s include the opening cysteine and the closing phenylalanine or tryptophan. Fields, in order: D gene, J gene, CDR3 length, clone size, V gene, CDR3 DNA, CDR3 protein. The D gene is left open where the match is weak. Rows give clone size only sometimes, using once, few, many, or a class for an expanded clone.

d_call: TRBD1
j_call: TRBJ2-7
cdr3_length: 14
clone_size: few
v_call: TRBV27
cdr3_nt: TGTGCCAGCAGTTTTGACAGGGTTGCCTACGAGCAGTACTTC
cdr3_aa: CASSFDRVAYEQYF

d_call: TRBD1
j_call: TRBJ2-1
cdr3_length: 16
clone_size: NA
v_call: TRBV5-1
cdr3_nt: TGCGCCAGCAGCACCGGGACAGGGATTGGGTGGAATGAGCAGTTCTTC
cdr3_aa: CASSTGTGIGWNEQFF

d_call: NA
j_call: TRBJ2-1
cdr3_length: 16
clone_size: NA
v_call: TRBV4-2
cdr3_nt: TGTGCCAGCAGCCAAGATTTGAAGGGTTCCTACAATGAGCAGTTCTTC
cdr3_aa: CASSQDLKGSYNEQFF

d_call: NA
j_call: TRBJ1-1
cdr3_length: 15
clone_size: NA
v_call: TRBV6-1
cdr3_nt: TGTGCCAGCAGAAAATCGGACAGAGAGAACACTGAAGCTTTCTTT
cdr3_aa: CASRKSDRENTEAFF

d_call: NA
j_call: TRBJ2-1
cdr3_length: 12
clone_size: many
v_call: TRBV24-1
cdr3_nt: TGTGCCACCAGTCCACAGGGCAATGAGCAGTTCTTC
cdr3_aa: CATSPQGNEQFF

d_call: NA
j_call: TRBJ1-2
cdr3_length: 13
clone_size: NA
v_call: TRBV20-1
cdr3_nt: TGCAGTGCTTCGTCCTGGGCCCAGGATGGCTACACCTTC
cdr3_aa: CSASSWAQDGYTF

d_call: TRBD2
j_call: TRBJ2-5
cdr3_length: 14
clone_size: NA
v_call: TRBV19
cdr3_nt: TGTGCCAGTAGTCGCCTAGCGGGGTTTGAGACCCAGTACTTC
cdr3_aa: CASSRLAGFETQYF

d_call: NA
j_call: TRBJ2-1
cdr3_length: 13
clone_size: few
v_call: TRBV10-3
cdr3_nt: TGTGCCACCGCACAAAGCTCCTACAATGAGCAGTTCTTC
cdr3_aa: CATAQSSYNEQFF

d_call: NA
j_call: TRBJ2-2
cdr3_length: 14
clone_size: NA
v_call: TRBV7-9
cdr3_nt: TGTGCCAGCAACTTAGGGACCAACACCGGGGAGCTGTTTTTT
cdr3_aa: CASNLGTNTGELFF

d_call: TRBD1
j_call: TRBJ1-4
cdr3_length: 14
clone_size: NA
v_call: TRBV19
cdr3_nt: TGTGCCAGTAGCAAACAGGGGAGAAATGAAAAACTGTTTTTT
cdr3_aa: CASSKQGRNEKLFF

d_call: NA
j_call: TRBJ2-1
cdr3_length: 16
clone_size: few
v_call: TRBV5-1
cdr3_nt: TGCGCCAGCAGCTTTACAGGGCACTTTTCCTACAATGAGCAGTTCTTC
cdr3_aa: CASSFTGHFSYNEQFF

d_call: NA
j_call: TRBJ1-5
cdr3_length: 12
clone_size: NA
v_call: TRBV28
cdr3_nt: TGTGCCAGCAGTTTACGCCCCCGGCCCCAGCATTTT
cdr3_aa: CASSLRPRPQHF

d_call: NA
j_call: TRBJ2-4
cdr3_length: 13
clone_size: NA
v_call: TRBV2
cdr3_nt: TGTGCCAGCAGTGAAGGGACCAAAAACATTCAGTACTTC
cdr3_aa: CASSEGTKNIQYF

d_call: NA
j_call: TRBJ1-1
cdr3_length: 13
clone_size: few
v_call: TRBV2
cdr3_nt: TGTGCCAGCAGTGAAGCAGAGAACACTGAAGCTTTCTTT
cdr3_aa: CASSEAENTEAFF

d_call: TRBD2
j_call: TRBJ2-3
cdr3_length: 15
clone_size: NA
v_call: TRBV20-1
cdr3_nt: TGCAGTGCTCCACTAGCGGGAGGGAGCACAGATACGCAGTATTTT
cdr3_aa: CSAPLAGGSTDTQYF

d_call: TRBD2
j_call: TRBJ2-7
cdr3_length: 17
clone_size: NA
v_call: TRBV3-1
cdr3_nt: TGTGCCAGCAGCCAAGGAGGGTTGTCTAGCGGGAGTGGGGAGCAGTACTTC
cdr3_aa: CASSQGGLSSGSGEQYF

d_call: NA
j_call: TRBJ2-7
cdr3_length: 12
clone_size: few
v_call: TRBV2
cdr3_nt: TGTGCCAGCAGTGAGGAAACCTACGAGCAGTACTTC
cdr3_aa: CASSEETYEQYF

d_call: TRBD1
j_call: TRBJ1-5
cdr3_length: 17
clone_size: NA
v_call: TRBV28
cdr3_nt: TGTGCCAGCAGTTTATTACGGGGACAGGGTGGGAATCAGCCCCAGCATTTT
cdr3_aa: CASSLLRGQGGNQPQHF

d_call: TRBD1
j_call: TRBJ2-5
cdr3_length: 13
clone_size: NA
v_call: TRBV28
cdr3_nt: TGTGCCAGCAGAGGACAGGGCAAAGAGACCCAGTACTTC
cdr3_aa: CASRGQGKETQYF

d_call: NA
j_call: TRBJ2-2
cdr3_length: 14
clone_size: once
v_call: TRBV6-2/TRBV6-3
cdr3_nt: TGTGCCAGCAGCTCGCGGCCCCACACCGGGGAGCTGTTTTTT
cdr3_aa: CASSSRPHTGELFF

d_call: NA
j_call: TRBJ2-2
cdr3_length: 14
clone_size: many
v_call: TRBV5-1
cdr3_nt: TGCGCCAGCAGCTTCGACAGGCGGACCGGGGAGCTGTTTTTT
cdr3_aa: CASSFDRRTGELFF

d_call: TRBD1
j_call: TRBJ1-4
cdr3_length: 14
clone_size: many
v_call: TRBV4-2
cdr3_nt: TGTGCCAGCAATTCAGACAGGGAGGGCGGAAAACTGTTTTTT
cdr3_aa: CASNSDREGGKLFF

d_call: TRBD1
j_call: TRBJ2-2
cdr3_length: 14
clone_size: NA
v_call: TRBV2
cdr3_nt: TGTGCCAGTAGGACAGGGCGGGAAACCGGGGAGCTGTTTTTT
cdr3_aa: CASRTGRETGELFF

d_call: NA
j_call: TRBJ2-1
cdr3_length: 17
clone_size: NA
v_call: TRBV12-3/TRBV12-4
cdr3_nt: TGTGCCAGCAGTTTAAGCTCGGGGGGCGCTGGGCTCAATGAGCAGTTCTTC
cdr3_aa: CASSLSSGGAGLNEQFF

d_call: NA
j_call: TRBJ2-1
cdr3_length: 14
clone_size: few
v_call: TRBV20-1
cdr3_nt: TGCAGTGCCACCGGGACTTACTCCTACAATGAGCAGTTCTTC
cdr3_aa: CSATGTYSYNEQFF

d_call: NA
j_call: TRBJ2-2
cdr3_length: 14
clone_size: many
v_call: TRBV12-3/TRBV12-4
cdr3_nt: TGTGCCAGCAGTCCCCGGACTAACACCGGGGAGCTGTTTTTT
cdr3_aa: CASSPRTNTGELFF

d_call: TRBD1
j_call: TRBJ1-5
cdr3_length: 16
clone_size: NA
v_call: TRBV5-1
cdr3_nt: TGCGCCAGCAGCGTGGGGACAGGCGCCTCAAGTCAGCCCCAGCATTTT
cdr3_aa: CASSVGTGASSQPQHF

d_call: NA
j_call: TRBJ1-1
cdr3_length: 15
clone_size: NA
v_call: TRBV29-1
cdr3_nt: TGCAGCGTTGATCCCAGGGGAGGGAAAGGGACTGAAGCTTTCTTT
cdr3_aa: CSVDPRGGKGTEAFF

d_call: NA
j_call: TRBJ2-1
cdr3_length: 12
clone_size: few
v_call: TRBV28
cdr3_nt: TGTGCCAGCAGTTCCCCCAGCCTAGGGCAGTTCTTC
cdr3_aa: CASSSPSLGQFF

d_call: NA
j_call: TRBJ1-5
cdr3_length: 13
clone_size: NA
v_call: TRBV28
cdr3_nt: TGTGCCAGCAGTTTTAAGTTTAGTCAGCCCCAGCATTTT
cdr3_aa: CASSFKFSQPQHF

d_call: TRBD1
j_call: TRBJ2-5
cdr3_length: 14
clone_size: NA
v_call: TRBV5-1
cdr3_nt: TGCGCCAGCAGCTCCGGACAGGAACAAGAGACCCAGTACTTC
cdr3_aa: CASSSGQEQETQYF

d_call: TRBD1
j_call: TRBJ1-1
cdr3_length: 15
clone_size: few
v_call: TRBV12-3/TRBV12-4
cdr3_nt: TGTGCCAGCAGTTTATCTTCGACAGGGAAAACTGAAGCTTTCTTT
cdr3_aa: CASSLSSTGKTEAFF

d_call: NA
j_call: TRBJ2-1
cdr3_length: 14
clone_size: few
v_call: TRBV20-1
cdr3_nt: TGCAGTGCGCGGGCCAGCGGAGCTTACAATGAGCAGTTCTTC
cdr3_aa: CSARASGAYNEQFF

d_call: TRBD1
j_call: TRBJ2-5
cdr3_length: 13
clone_size: few
v_call: TRBV7-9
cdr3_nt: TGTGCCAGCGGAGACAGGGGACTGGAGACCCAGTACTTC
cdr3_aa: CASGDRGLETQYF

d_call: NA
j_call: TRBJ2-3
cdr3_length: 10
clone_size: many
v_call: TRBV29-1
cdr3_nt: TGCAGCGCCAGGGGCGATACGCAGTATTTT
cdr3_aa: CSARGDTQYF

d_call: NA
j_call: TRBJ1-4
cdr3_length: 15
clone_size: NA
v_call: TRBV4-1
cdr3_nt: TGCGCCAGCAGCCGATCACAGGGACTAGGTGAAAAACTGTTTTTT
cdr3_aa: CASSRSQGLGEKLFF

d_call: TRBD2
j_call: TRBJ2-1
cdr3_length: 15
clone_size: few
v_call: TRBV5-1
cdr3_nt: TGCGCCAGCAGAGCCGCTAGCGGGAGTGTGGATGAGCAGTTCTTC
cdr3_aa: CASRAASGSVDEQFF